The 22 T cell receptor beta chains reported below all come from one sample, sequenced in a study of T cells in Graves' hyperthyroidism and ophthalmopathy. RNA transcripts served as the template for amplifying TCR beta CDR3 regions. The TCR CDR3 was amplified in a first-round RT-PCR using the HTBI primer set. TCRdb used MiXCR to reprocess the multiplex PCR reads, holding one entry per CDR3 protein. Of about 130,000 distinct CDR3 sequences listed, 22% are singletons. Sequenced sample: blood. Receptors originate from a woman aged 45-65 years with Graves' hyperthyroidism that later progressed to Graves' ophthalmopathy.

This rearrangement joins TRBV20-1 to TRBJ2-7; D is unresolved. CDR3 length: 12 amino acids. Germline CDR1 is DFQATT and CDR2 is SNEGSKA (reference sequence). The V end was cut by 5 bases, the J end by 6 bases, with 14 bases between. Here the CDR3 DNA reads TGCAGTGCTCGGACCGGTAATACCGAGCAGTACTTC. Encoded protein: CSARTGNTEQYF.

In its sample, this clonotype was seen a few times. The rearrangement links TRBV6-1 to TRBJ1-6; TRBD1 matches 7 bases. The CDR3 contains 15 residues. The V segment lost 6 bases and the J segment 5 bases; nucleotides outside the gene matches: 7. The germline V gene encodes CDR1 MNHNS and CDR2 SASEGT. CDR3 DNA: TGTGCCAGCAGCGAAAGGACAGGCCATAATTCACCCCTCCACTTT. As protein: CASSERTGHNSPLHF.

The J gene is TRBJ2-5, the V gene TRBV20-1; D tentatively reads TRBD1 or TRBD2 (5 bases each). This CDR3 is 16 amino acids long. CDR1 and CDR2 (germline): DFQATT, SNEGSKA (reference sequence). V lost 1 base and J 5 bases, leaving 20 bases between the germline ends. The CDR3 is CSARADRDVRGETQYF. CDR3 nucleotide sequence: TGCAGTGCTAGAGCAGATAGGGACGTTCGAGGGGAGACCCAGTACTTC.

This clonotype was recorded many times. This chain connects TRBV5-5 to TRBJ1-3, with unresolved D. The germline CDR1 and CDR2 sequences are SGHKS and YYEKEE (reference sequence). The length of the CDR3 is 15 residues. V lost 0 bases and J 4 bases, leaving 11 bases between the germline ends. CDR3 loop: CASSLEGVWGNTIYF. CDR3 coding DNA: TGTGCCAGCAGCTTGGAAGGAGTGTGGGGAAACACCATATATTTT.

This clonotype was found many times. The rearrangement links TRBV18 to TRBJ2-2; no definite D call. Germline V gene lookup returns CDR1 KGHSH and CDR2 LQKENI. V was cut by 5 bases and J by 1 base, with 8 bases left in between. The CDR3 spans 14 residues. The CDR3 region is CASSFSENTGELFF. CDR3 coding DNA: TGTGCCAGCTCATTCAGCGAGAACACCGGGGAGCTGTTTTTT.

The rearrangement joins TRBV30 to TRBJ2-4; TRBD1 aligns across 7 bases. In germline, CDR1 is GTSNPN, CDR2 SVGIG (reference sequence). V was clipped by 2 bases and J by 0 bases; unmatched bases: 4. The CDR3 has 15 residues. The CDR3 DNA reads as TGTGCCTGGAGTTACGGGACAGTAGCCAAAAACATTCAGTACTTC. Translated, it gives CAWSYGTVAKNIQYF.

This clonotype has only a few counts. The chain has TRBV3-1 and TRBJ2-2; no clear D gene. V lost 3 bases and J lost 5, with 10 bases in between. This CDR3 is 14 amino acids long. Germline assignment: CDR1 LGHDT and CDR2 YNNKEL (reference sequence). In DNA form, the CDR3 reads TGTGCCAGCAGCCAGGGCAGAAGAACCGGGGAGCTGTTTTTT. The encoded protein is CASSQGRRTGELFF.

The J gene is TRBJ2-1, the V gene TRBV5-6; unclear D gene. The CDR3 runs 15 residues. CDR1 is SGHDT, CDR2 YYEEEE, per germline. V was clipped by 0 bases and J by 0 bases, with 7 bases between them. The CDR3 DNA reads TGTGCCAGCAGCTTGGTTTCTTCCTCCTACAATGAGCAGTTCTTC. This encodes CASSLVSSSYNEQFF.

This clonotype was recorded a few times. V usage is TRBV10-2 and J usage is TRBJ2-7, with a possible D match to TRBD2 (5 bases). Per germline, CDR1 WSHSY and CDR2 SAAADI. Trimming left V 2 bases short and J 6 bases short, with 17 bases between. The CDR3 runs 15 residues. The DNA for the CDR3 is TGCGCCAGCAGTGAGCTCCCGGGAAAAGGGAGCGAGCAGTACTTC. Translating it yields CASSELPGKGSEQYF.

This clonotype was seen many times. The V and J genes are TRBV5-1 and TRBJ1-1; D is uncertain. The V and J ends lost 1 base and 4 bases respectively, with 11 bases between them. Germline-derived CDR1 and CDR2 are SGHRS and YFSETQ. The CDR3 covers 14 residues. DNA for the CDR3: TGCGCCAGCAGCTTGAGACACGGAGTCACTGAAGCTTTCTTT. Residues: CASSLRHGVTEAFF.

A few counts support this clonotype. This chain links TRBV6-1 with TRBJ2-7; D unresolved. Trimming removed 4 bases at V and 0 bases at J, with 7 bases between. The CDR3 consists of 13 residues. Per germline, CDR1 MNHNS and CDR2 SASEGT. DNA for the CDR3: TGTGCCAGCAGTGGCAGACACTCCTACGAGCAGTACTTC. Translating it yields CASSGRHSYEQYF.

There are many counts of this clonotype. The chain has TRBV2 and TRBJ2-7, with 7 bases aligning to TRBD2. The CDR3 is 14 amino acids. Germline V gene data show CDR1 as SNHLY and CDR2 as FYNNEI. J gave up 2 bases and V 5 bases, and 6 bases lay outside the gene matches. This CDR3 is CASSRLADPYEQYF. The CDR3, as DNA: TGTGCCAGCAGTCGTCTAGCGGATCCCTACGAGCAGTACTTC. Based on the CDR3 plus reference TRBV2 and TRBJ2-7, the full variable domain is EPEVTQTPSHQVTQMGQEVILRCVPISNHLYFYWYRQILGQKVEFLVSFYNNEISEKSEIFDDQFSVERPDGSNFTLKIRSTKLEDSAMYFCASSRLADPYEQYFGPGTRLTVT.

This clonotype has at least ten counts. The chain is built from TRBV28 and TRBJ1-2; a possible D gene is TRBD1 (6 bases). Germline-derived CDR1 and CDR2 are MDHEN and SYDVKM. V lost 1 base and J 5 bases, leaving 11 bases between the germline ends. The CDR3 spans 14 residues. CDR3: CASSLLQGWYGYTF. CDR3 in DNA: TGTGCCAGCAGTTTATTACAGGGATGGTATGGCTACACCTTC.

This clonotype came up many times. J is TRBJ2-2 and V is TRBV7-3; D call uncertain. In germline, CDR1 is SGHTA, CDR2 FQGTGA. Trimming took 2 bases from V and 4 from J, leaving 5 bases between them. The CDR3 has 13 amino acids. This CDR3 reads CASSLSGTGELFF. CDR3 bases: TGTGCCAGCAGCTTATCGGGCACCGGGGAGCTGTTTTTT.

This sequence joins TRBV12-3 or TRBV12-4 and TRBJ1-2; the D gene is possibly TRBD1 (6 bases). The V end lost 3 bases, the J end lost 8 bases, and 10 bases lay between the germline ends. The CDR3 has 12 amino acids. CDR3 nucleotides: TGTGCCAGCAGTTTCCAGGGGAGCGGCTACACCTTC. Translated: CASSFQGSGYTF.

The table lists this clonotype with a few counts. CDR3 nucleotides: TGTGCCAGCAGCTCAGTATCGGCAGGGTCACGTTCGGGGGTTGTGTACGAGCAGTACTTC. This translates into CASSSVSAGSRSGVVYEQYF. The chain combines TRBV11-2 with TRBJ2-7; weak D call: TRBD2 (6 bases). V lost 4 bases and J 4 bases, leaving 32 bases between the germline ends. The CDR3 length is 20 residues. From germline, CDR1 is SGHAT and CDR2 FQNNGV.

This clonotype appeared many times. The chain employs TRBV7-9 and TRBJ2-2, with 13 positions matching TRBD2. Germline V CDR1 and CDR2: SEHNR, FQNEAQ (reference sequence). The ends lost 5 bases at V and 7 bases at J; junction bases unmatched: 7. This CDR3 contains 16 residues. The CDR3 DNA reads TGTGCCAGCAGCCGCGGACTAGCGGGAGTTGGCGGGGAGCTGTTTTTT. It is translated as CASSRGLAGVGGELFF.

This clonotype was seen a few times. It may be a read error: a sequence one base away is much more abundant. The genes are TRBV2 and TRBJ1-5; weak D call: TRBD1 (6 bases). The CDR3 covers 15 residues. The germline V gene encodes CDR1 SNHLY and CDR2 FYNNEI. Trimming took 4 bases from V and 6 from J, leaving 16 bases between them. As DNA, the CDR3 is TGTGCCAGCAGTGGGAACAGGGTGATGCGTCAGCCCCAGCATTTT. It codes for CASSGNRVMRQPQHF.

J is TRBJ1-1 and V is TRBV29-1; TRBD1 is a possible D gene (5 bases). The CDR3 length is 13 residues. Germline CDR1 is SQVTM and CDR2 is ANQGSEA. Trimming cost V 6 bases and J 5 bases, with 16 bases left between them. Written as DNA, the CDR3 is TGCAGCGTCCGCCCCGCCTGGGGGACTGAAGCTTTCTTT. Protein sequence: CSVRPAWGTEAFF.

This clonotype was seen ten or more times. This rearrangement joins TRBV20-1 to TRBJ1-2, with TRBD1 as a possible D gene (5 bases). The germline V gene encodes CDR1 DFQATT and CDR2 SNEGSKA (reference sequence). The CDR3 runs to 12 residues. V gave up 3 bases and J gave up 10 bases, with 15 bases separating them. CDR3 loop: CSASGTGHIYTF. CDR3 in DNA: TGCAGTGCTAGTGGGACCGGGCATATCTACACCTTC.

CDR3 DNA: TGCAGTGCTACGGGCGGGGGGAGCTTAGGGCTACGGGAGCTGTTTTTT. Its protein is CSATGGGSLGLRELFF. The chain employs TRBV20-1 and TRBJ2-2; TRBD2 matches at 8 bases. V was pared by 4 bases and J by 9 bases, with 16 bases of the junction left unmatched. The CDR3 is 16 amino acids. The V gene's germline CDR1 is DFQATT and CDR2 SNEGSKA (reference sequence).

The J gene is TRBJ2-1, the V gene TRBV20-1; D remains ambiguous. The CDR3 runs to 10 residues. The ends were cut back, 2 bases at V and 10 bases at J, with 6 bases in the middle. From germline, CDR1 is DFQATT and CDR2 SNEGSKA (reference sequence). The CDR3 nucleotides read TGCAGTGCTAGATACGAAGAGCAGTTCTTC. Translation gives CSARYEEQFF.